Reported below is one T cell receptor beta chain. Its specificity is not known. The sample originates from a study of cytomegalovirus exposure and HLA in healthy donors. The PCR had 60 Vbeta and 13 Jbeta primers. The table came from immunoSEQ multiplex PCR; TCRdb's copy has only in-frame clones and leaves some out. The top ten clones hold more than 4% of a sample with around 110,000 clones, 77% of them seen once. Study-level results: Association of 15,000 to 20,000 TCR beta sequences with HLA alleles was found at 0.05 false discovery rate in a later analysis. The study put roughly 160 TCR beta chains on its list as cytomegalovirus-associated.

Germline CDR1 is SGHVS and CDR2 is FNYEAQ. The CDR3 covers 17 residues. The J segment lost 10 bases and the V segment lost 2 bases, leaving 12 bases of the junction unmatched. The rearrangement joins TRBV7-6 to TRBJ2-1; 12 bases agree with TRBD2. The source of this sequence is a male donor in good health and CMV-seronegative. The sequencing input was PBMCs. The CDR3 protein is CASSLNFRLAGGVEQFF. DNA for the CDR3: TGTGCCAGCAGCTTAAATTTTCGGCTAGCGGGAGGGGTAGAGCAGTTCTTC.